This T cell receptor (beta chain) derives from a study of blood T cell repertoires in COVID-19. Study at large: Sources were T cells, B-cell-depleted T cells, or PBMCs; the material itself was cDNA or gDNA.

Sequencing used immunoSEQ multiplex PCR; TCRdb keeps in-frame clones, though not all of them. This sample has around 320,000 clones, with almost 85% found just once. The CDR3 has 15 amino acids. CDR1 is LNHDA and CDR2 is SQIVND in the germline V gene (reference sequence). V lost 5 bases, J lost 5 bases, and 16 bases lay in between. V and J are TRBV19 and TRBJ2-1, with TRBD1 as a possible D gene (6 bases). The sequenced material came from peripheral blood. The sequence was collected from a human donor in a cohort sampled during active COVID-19. In DNA form, the CDR3 reads TGTGCCAGTAGTGCACAGGGTTTCAGGGACAATGAGCAGTTCTTC. Its protein is CASSAQGFRDNEQFF.